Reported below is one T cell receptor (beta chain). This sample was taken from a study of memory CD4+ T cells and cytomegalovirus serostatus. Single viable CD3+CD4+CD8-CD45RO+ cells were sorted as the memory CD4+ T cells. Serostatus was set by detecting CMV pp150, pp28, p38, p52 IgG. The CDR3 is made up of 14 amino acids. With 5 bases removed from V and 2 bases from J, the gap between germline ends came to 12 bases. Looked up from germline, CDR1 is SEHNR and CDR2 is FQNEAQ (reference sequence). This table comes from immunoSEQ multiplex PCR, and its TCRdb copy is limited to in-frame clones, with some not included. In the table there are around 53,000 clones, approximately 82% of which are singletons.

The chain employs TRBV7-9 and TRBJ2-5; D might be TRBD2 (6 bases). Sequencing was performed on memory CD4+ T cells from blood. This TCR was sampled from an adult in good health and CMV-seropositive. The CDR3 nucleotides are TGTGCCAGCAGCACCGGGACTGGTCAAGAGACCCAGTACTTC. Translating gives CASSTGTGQETQYF.